The text below deals with one TCR beta chain. Other DNA sequences from this sample encode an identical CDR3 as well. This record comes from a study of T cell changes during pregnancy in multiple sclerosis. The protocol was immunoSEQ multiplex PCR, while the TCRdb copy is restricted to in-frame clones and leaves out a portion. Of roughly 48,000 clones detected, roughly 85% appear once; the ten largest clones hold 1% to 1.5%. Trimming removed 0 bases from V and 3 bases from J; junction bases left unmatched: 0. Per germline, CDR1 SGHRS and CDR2 YFSETQ. The CDR3 totals 15 residues. This sample comprised CD4+ T cells from peripheral blood mononuclear cells, obtained in the second trimester of pregnancy. The chain employs TRBV5-1 and TRBJ2-3, with TRBD2 identical over 11 bases. The sequence was obtained from a female donor with multiple sclerosis, enrolled in a pregnancy study. CDR3 region: CASSLVAGGTDTQYF. The DNA of the CDR3 is TGCGCCAGCAGCTTGGTAGCGGGAGGGACAGATACGCAGTATTTT.